The clone carrying this TCR beta chain was detected many times. Method: immunoSEQ multiplex PCR; TCRdb's copy keeps in-frame clones and lacks some. The repertoire has about 22,000 clones, none seen only once; the ten largest take approximately 4.4%. This record comes from a study of T cells after posttransplantation cyclophosphamide. Looked up from germline, CDR1 is MDHEN and CDR2 is SYDVKM. Trimming took 5 bases from V and 3 from J; bases not matched to a gene: 9. The CDR3 consists of 16 residues. This receptor was taken from a woman aged 50 to 60 in good health, CMV-negative, and a related stem cell transplant donor. Sample: PBMCs. The gene calls are TRBV28 and TRBJ2-1; 8 nucleotides align to TRBD1. The CDR3 region is CASSPPSGGYYNEQFF. The CDR3 DNA follows: TGTGCCAGCAGTCCTCCGTCAGGGGGCTACTACAATGAGCAGTTCTTC.